These 15 T cell receptor beta chains share one sample of origin, sequenced in a study of CD8+CD57+ T cells in acquired aplastic anemia. Flow cytometry had shown expanded CD8+CD57+ cells in the patients chosen for sequencing. Researchers used genomic DNA as the template to profile TCR beta VDJ and CDR3. TCRdb fed the reads into MiXCR, producing one record per CDR3 protein. The table includes 150,000 to 200,000 distinct CDR3 sequences, around half detected once. The specimen was sorted CD4+, CD8+, or CD8+CD57+ T cells (not recorded which) from PBMCs. These receptors came from a human donor with aplastic anemia.

The chain joins TRBV7-2 to TRBJ1-6; no definite D call. Trimming removed 2 bases at V and 15 bases at J, with 11 bases between. Germline values: CDR1 SGHTA, CDR2 FQGNSA. The CDR3 has 12 amino acids. The CDR3: CASSLSTQHLHF. DNA for the CDR3: TGTGCCAGCAGCTTAAGTACACAGCACCTCCACTTT.

This clonotype was observed many times. The chain uses TRBV6-1 and TRBJ2-7; D not resolved. V lost 6 bases, J lost 3 bases, and 6 bases lay in between. The CDR3 is 11 amino acids. The V gene's germline CDR1 is MNHNS and CDR2 SASEGT. In DNA, the CDR3 is TGTGCCAGCAGACATTTCTACGAGCAGTACTTC. It is translated as CASRHFYEQYF.

The V and J genes are TRBV20-1 and TRBJ2-5; a weak D match, TRBD1 (5 bases). V was cut by 4 bases and J by 2 bases, with 5 bases left in between. CDR3 length: 11 residues. Germline lookup yields CDR1 DFQATT and CDR2 SNEGSKA (reference sequence). CDR3 bases: TGCAGTGCTACAGGGCAAGAGACCCAGTACTTC. This translates into CSATGQETQYF.

This clonotype was counted many times. This rearrangement joins TRBV9 to TRBJ2-1; D gene ambiguous. The CDR3 is made up of 11 amino acids. The V end was cut by 0 bases, the J end by 9 bases, with 4 bases between. The V gene's germline CDR1 is SGDLS and CDR2 YYNGEE. CDR3 loop: CASSVGGEQFF. CDR3 DNA: TGTGCCAGCAGCGTAGGGGGTGAGCAGTTCTTC. The full variable domain, completed using reference TRBV9 and TRBJ2-1, is DSGVTQTPKHLITATGQRVTLRCSPRSGDLSVYWYQQSLDQGLQFLIQYYNGEERAKGNILERFSAQQFPDLHSELNLSSLELGDSALYFCASSVGGEQFFGPGTRLTVL.

Ten or more counts support this clonotype. This chain links TRBV29-1 with TRBJ2-7; no firm D call. The germline gives CDR1 SQVTM, CDR2 ANQGSEA. The V and J ends lost 4 bases and 5 bases respectively, with 6 bases between them. The CDR3 totals 10 residues. The CDR3 DNA is TGCAGCGTTGTGTGGAACGAGCAGTACTTC. Amino acids: CSVVWNEQYF.

At least ten counts were recorded for this clonotype. The rearrangement links TRBV12-3 or TRBV12-4 to TRBJ1-1, with no clear D. This CDR3 is 12 amino acids long. Between the trimmed V and J ends, which lost 3 bases and 4 bases, there was a span of 6 bases. The CDR3 protein is CASSFQITEAFF. The CDR3 region has the DNA TGTGCCAGCAGTTTTCAGATCACTGAAGCTTTCTTT.

At least ten counts were recorded for this clonotype. The CDR3 DNA is TGTGCCAGCAGTTATGGACCGTCCACTGAAGCTTTCTTT. Translation gives CASSYGPSTEAFF. This chain joins TRBV6-5 and TRBJ1-1; D not resolved. Germline V gives CDR1 MNHEY, CDR2 SVGAGI. V gave up 3 bases and J gave up 4 bases, with 9 bases separating them. This CDR3 contains 13 residues.

V usage is TRBV7-3 and J usage is TRBJ1-1; TRBD1 is a possible D gene (5 bases). Germline loops: CDR1 SGHTA, CDR2 FQGTGA. This CDR3 region has 12 residues. V lost 2 bases and J lost 10, with 11 bases in between. This CDR3 reads CASSLRGDSAFF. DNA for the CDR3: TGTGCCAGCAGCTTACGGGGGGACTCAGCTTTCTTT. Looking up the rest from reference TRBV7-3 and TRBJ1-1 gives the full variable domain: GAGVSQTPSNKVTEKGKYVELRCDPISGHTALYWYRQSLGQGPEFLIYFQGTGAADDSGLPNDRFFAVRPEGSVSTLKIQRTERGDSAVYLCASSLRGDSAFFGQGTRLTVV.

CDR3 DNA: TGTGCCAGCAGCGGGAAGGGGGCTACTAACTATGGCTACACCTTC. Residues: CASSGKGATNYGYTF. The chain has TRBV3-1 and TRBJ1-2; 7 nucleotides agree with TRBD1. The J segment lost 0 bases and the V segment lost 5 bases, leaving 6 bases of the junction unmatched. Germline V gene lookup returns CDR1 LGHDT and CDR2 YNNKEL (reference sequence). CDR3 length equals 15 residues.

A remark on this clonotype: A read error may be the cause here, since a much bigger clone is one base away. The chain is built from TRBV11-1 and TRBJ1-1; TRBD1 matches 8 bases. The J segment lost 4 bases and the V segment lost 9 bases, leaving 16 bases of the junction unmatched. The V gene's germline CDR1 is SGHAT and CDR2 FQDESV (reference sequence). The CDR3 sequence is 16 residues long. CDR3 residues: CASSMQGATLGTEAFF. CDR3 coding DNA: TGTGCCAGTAGTATGCAGGGGGCGACTCTAGGCACTGAAGCTTTCTTT.

A remark on this clonotype: One end of the junction is discordant with germline, which a read error may explain. V gene TRBV10-1 combines with J gene TRBJ2-5; D unresolved. From germline, CDR1 is WNHNN and CDR2 SYGVQD (reference sequence). This CDR3 region has 15 residues. DNA of the CDR3: TGCGCCAGCATTGAGCGAGACAAGTACCGAGAGACCCAGTACTTC. This codes for CASIERDKYRETQYF.

This clonotype was seen a few times. J is TRBJ2-2 and V is TRBV11-2; 12 bases agree with TRBD2. CDR1 and CDR2 (germline): SGHAT, FQNNGV. The CDR3 is 18 residues long. V lost 5 bases, J lost 1 base, and 8 bases stayed unmatched. CDR3 sequence reads: CASSPHGLAGQNTGELFF. The CDR3 bases are TGTGCCAGCAGCCCACATGGACTAGCGGGACAGAACACCGGGGAGCTGTTTTTT.

Many counts were recorded for this clonotype. The chain recombines TRBV6-2 or TRBV6-3 with TRBJ2-1; D is unresolved. The ends were cut back, 1 base at V and 5 bases at J, with 6 bases in the middle. Per germline, CDR1 MNHEY and CDR2 SVGEGT. The CDR3 sequence is 13 residues long. Written as DNA, the CDR3 is TGTGCCAGCAGTTACTTCGTCAACAATGAGCAGTTCTTC. Its translation is CASSYFVNNEQFF.

This clonotype occurred once. CDR3 protein: CASSFAPGTGYGYTF. The CDR3 DNA is TGTGCCAGCAGCTTCGCACCGGGGACAGGCTATGGCTACACCTTC. The rearrangement joins TRBV11-2 to TRBJ1-2; TRBD1 aligns across 8 bases. J lost 4 bases, V lost 3 bases, and 7 bases had no gene match. Germline assignment: CDR1 SGHAT and CDR2 FQNNGV. The CDR3 sequence is 15 residues long.

The chain carries TRBV29-1 and TRBJ2-1; D is perhaps TRBD2 (5 bases). V lost 7 bases and J lost 2, with 12 bases in between. The germline V gene has CDR1 SQVTM and CDR2 ANQGSEA. The CDR3 is made up of 13 amino acids. The CDR3, as DNA: TGCAGCGATGGACTGACTACCTACAATGAGCAGTTCTTC. This translates into CSDGLTTYNEQFF.